Sequencing of this T cell receptor beta chain was carried out in a study of T cells after yellow fever vaccination. TCRdb passed the 5' RACE reads through MiXCR, listing each CDR3 protein once. The table includes 50,000 or so distinct CDR3 sequences, roughly 7.3% detected once. This clonotype was counted many times. CDR3 length: 13 residues. V was clipped by 2 bases and J by 2 bases, with 8 bases between them. The germline V gene encodes CDR1 SGHRS and CDR2 YFSETQ. The V gene is TRBV5-1, the J gene TRBJ2-7; D ambiguous. The sequence was collected from a man aged 18 to 29 who received the YFV17D yellow fever vaccine. Sequenced material: CD8+ T cells sorted from PBMCs, taken around 16 days after the first yellow fever vaccination. CDR3 amino acids: CASSFSDTYEQYF. CDR3 in DNA: TGCGCCAGCAGCTTTTCAGACACCTACGAGCAGTACTTC.